The rows below give T cell receptor beta chains drawn from one sample of a study of glioma-infiltrating T cells. TCRdb itself ran the multiplex PCR reads through MiXCR, one entry per CDR3 protein. The repertoire includes approximately 120,000 distinct CDR3 sequences, roughly 20% of them detected once, and approximately 16% sits in the top ten. Specimen: glioma tissue, nonneoplastic brain tissue, or PBMCs (not recorded which). Receptors were obtained from a human donor with low-grade glioma or glioblastoma, undergoing nonglioma brain surgery, or in good health (not recorded which). The CDR3 runs from the conserved cysteine through the conserved F or W. The order of the fields is CDR3 DNA, CDR3 protein, CDR3 length, D gene, clone size, J gene, V gene. The D gene is left open where the match is weak. Rows give clone size only sometimes, using once, few, many, or a class for an expanded clone.

DNA: TGTGCCAGCAGCTTAAGACGTGGGAGGGGTAATGAAAAACTGTTTTTT
CDR3: CASSLRRGRGNEKLFF
length: 16
D: -
size: many
J: TRBJ1-4
V: TRBV7-2

DNA: TGTGCCAGCAGTGATCGGGAGGTTCCCCCAGATACGCAGTATTTT
CDR3: CASSDREVPPDTQYF
length: 15
D: TRBD2
size: many
J: TRBJ2-3
V: TRBV2

DNA: TGTGCCAGCAGTGAAAGGCAGAGCTCCTATAATTCACCCCTCCACTTT
CDR3: CASSERQSSYNSPLHF
length: 16
D: -
size: many
J: TRBJ1-6
V: TRBV2

DNA: TGCGCCAGCAGCGACAGGGGGAGAATCTACGAGCAGTACTTC
CDR3: CASSDRGRIYEQYF
length: 14
D: TRBD1
size: many
J: TRBJ2-7
V: TRBV4-1

DNA: TGTGCCAGCAGTGATCACGTGAGCTCCTATAATTCACCCCTCCACTTT
CDR3: CASSDHVSSYNSPLHF
length: 16
D: -
size: many
J: TRBJ1-6
V: TRBV27

DNA: TGTGCCAGCAGCCAAGATGGGACCAAGAGCTCCTACGAGCAGTACTTC
CDR3: CASSQDGTKSSYEQYF
length: 16
D: -
size: many
J: TRBJ2-7
V: TRBV4-2

DNA: TGTGCCAGCAGGCATAGGATGGGACGCGAGCAGTACTTC
CDR3: CASRHRMGREQYF
length: 13
D: -
size: many
J: TRBJ2-7
V: TRBV25-1

DNA: TGTGCCAGCAGTTTATTACTGGCGATGAGTGAGCAGTTCTTC
CDR3: CASSLLLAMSEQFF
length: 14
D: -
size: many
J: TRBJ2-1
V: TRBV27

DNA: TGTGCCAGCAGGGCCGGGACTAGCGGGAGGGCATTCTCCTACGAGCAGTACTTC
CDR3: CASRAGTSGRAFSYEQYF
length: 18
D: TRBD2
size: many
J: TRBJ2-7
V: TRBV6-1

DNA: TGTGCCAGCAGCACGCGGGAGGGATCGATCTATGGCTACACCTTC
CDR3: CASSTREGSIYGYTF
length: 15
D: -
size: many
J: TRBJ1-2
V: TRBV7-9

DNA: TGTGCCAGCAGTTTACCGACAGGGGTCGACGGCTACACCTTC
CDR3: CASSLPTGVDGYTF
length: 14
D: TRBD1
size: many
J: TRBJ1-2
V: TRBV28

DNA: TGTGCCAGCAGTTACAGACAGAACACAGATACGCAGTATTTT
CDR3: CASSYRQNTDTQYF
length: 14
D: -
size: many
J: TRBJ2-3
V: TRBV6-2/TRBV6-3

DNA: TGTGCCAGCATCAAGACAGGGCCGAACACTGAAGCTTTCTTT
CDR3: CASIKTGPNTEAFF
length: 14
D: TRBD1
size: many
J: TRBJ1-1
V: TRBV6-1

DNA: TGCGCCAGCAGCCAAGGCTGGGACACCAATCAGCCCCAGCATTTT
CDR3: CASSQGWDTNQPQHF
length: 15
D: -
size: few
J: TRBJ1-5
V: TRBV4-3

DNA: TGTGCCATCACCCCGACAGGGGACACCACTATTCACAAAAACATTCAGTACTTC
CDR3: CAITPTGDTTIHKNIQYF
length: 18
D: TRBD1
size: many
J: TRBJ2-4
V: TRBV24-1

DNA: TGTGCCAGCAGTCCTCGGACAGGGAGGAACTATGGCTACACCTTC
CDR3: CASSPRTGRNYGYTF
length: 15
D: TRBD1
size: -
J: TRBJ1-2
V: TRBV12-3/TRBV12-4

DNA: TGTGCCAGCGGGGCTTTGTCCTCCTACAATGAGCAGTTCTTC
CDR3: CASGALSSYNEQFF
length: 14
D: -
size: -
J: TRBJ2-1
V: TRBV7-2

DNA: TGCAGCGTTGATACGGGTTCTGGGGCCAACGTCCTGACTTTC
CDR3: CSVDTGSGANVLTF
length: 14
D: -
size: once
J: TRBJ2-6
V: TRBV29-1

DNA: TGTGCCAGCAGGGGGTTAAGGGGTGACAGGGTTAGCACAGATACGCAGTATTTT
CDR3: CASRGLRGDRVSTDTQYF
length: 18
D: TRBD1
size: many
J: TRBJ2-3
V: TRBV12-3/TRBV12-4

DNA: TGTGCCACCAGTGATTTTTGGGTGACAGATCACAATGAGCAGTTCTTC
CDR3: CATSDFWVTDHNEQFF
length: 16
D: -
size: -
J: TRBJ2-1
V: TRBV24-1

DNA: TGTGCCAGCAGAAACCCCACAGGGACGATCTCCTATGAGCAGTTCTTC
CDR3: CASRNPTGTISYEQFF
length: 16
D: -
size: -
J: TRBJ2-1
V: TRBV28

DNA: TGTGCCAGCAGTGAACAAGGCGGGATTTCCTACGAGCAGTACTTC
CDR3: CASSEQGGISYEQYF
length: 15
D: -
size: many
J: TRBJ2-7
V: TRBV2

DNA: TGTGCCATCAGAGAATCAGGGGAGAGCAATCAGCCCCAGCATTTT
CDR3: CAIRESGESNQPQHF
length: 15
D: -
size: many
J: TRBJ1-5
V: TRBV10-3

DNA: TGTGCCAGCAGTCCTAGACGGACAACAAGTGAAGCTTTCTTT
CDR3: CASSPRRTTSEAFF
length: 14
D: -
size: many
J: TRBJ1-1
V: TRBV27

DNA: TGTGCCAGCTCACCACCGGGACAGGGGCTGACTGAGCAGTTCTTC
CDR3: CASSPPGQGLTEQFF
length: 15
D: TRBD1
size: many
J: TRBJ2-1
V: TRBV18

DNA: TGTGCCAGCCAGTCCTGGGGGCCTGATGGCTACACCTTC
CDR3: CASQSWGPDGYTF
length: 13
D: -
size: many
J: TRBJ1-2
V: TRBV25-1

DNA: TGTGCCAGCAGTTACTCGCCGTACGCCGTATTGGGGAGGACCTACGAGCAGTACTTC
CDR3: CASSYSPYAVLGRTYEQYF
length: 19
D: -
size: many
J: TRBJ2-7
V: TRBV6-6

DNA: TGTGCCACCAGCAGAGAAGGGAGGGGCTATGGCTACACCTTC
CDR3: CATSREGRGYGYTF
length: 14
D: -
size: once
J: TRBJ1-2
V: TRBV15

DNA: TGTGCCAGCAGCTTAGGTCTCGGCAGCTACACCTTC
CDR3: CASSLGLGSYTF
length: 12
D: -
size: many
J: TRBJ1-2
V: TRBV7-2

DNA: TGTGCCAGCAGTTTAGAGGTCAATCAGCCCCAGCATTTT
CDR3: CASSLEVNQPQHF
length: 13
D: -
size: many
J: TRBJ1-5
V: TRBV12-3/TRBV12-4

DNA: TGCGCCAGCAGCTTGGTGGTAGCGGAGTACCAAGAGACCCAGTACTTC
CDR3: CASSLVVAEYQETQYF
length: 16
D: -
size: few
J: TRBJ2-5
V: TRBV5-1

DNA: TGTGCCACCAGTGATTCCGGGACAGGGGGCTTTGAGCAGTTCTTC
CDR3: CATSDSGTGGFEQFF
length: 15
D: TRBD1
size: -
J: TRBJ2-1
V: TRBV24-1

DNA: TGTGCCAGCAGCCAAGGCCAGCTAATCTACGAGCAGTACTTC
CDR3: CASSQGQLIYEQYF
length: 14
D: -
size: many
J: TRBJ2-7
V: TRBV14

DNA: TGTGCCAGCAGTGACTCCGCGGGGCAGACCCTTAGCACAGATACGCAGTATTTT
CDR3: CASSDSAGQTLSTDTQYF
length: 18
D: -
size: many
J: TRBJ2-3
V: TRBV6-4

DNA: TGCGCCAGCAGCCAAGGATCGGGTACTGAGCAGTTCTTC
CDR3: CASSQGSGTEQFF
length: 13
D: -
size: -
J: TRBJ2-1
V: TRBV4-1

DNA: TGTGCCATCAGTGAGGACAGGGGCTTTACAGATACGCAGTATTTT
CDR3: CAISEDRGFTDTQYF
length: 15
D: TRBD1
size: -
J: TRBJ2-3
V: TRBV10-3

DNA: TGTGCCAGCAGCCCACGGGAGAGGGGCACAGATACGCAGTATTTT
CDR3: CASSPRERGTDTQYF
length: 15
D: -
size: -
J: TRBJ2-3
V: TRBV7-2

DNA: TGTGCCAGCAGCCGAGCCACCGGGGAGCTGTTTTTT
CDR3: CASSRATGELFF
length: 12
D: -
size: many
J: TRBJ2-2
V: TRBV6-1

DNA: TGTGCCAGCAAAATAGCGGGAGGGAAGACAGATACGCAGTATTTT
CDR3: CASKIAGGKTDTQYF
length: 15
D: TRBD2
size: many
J: TRBJ2-3
V: TRBV28

DNA: TGTGCCAGCAATCAAGCCGGGACAGGGACCTACGAGCAGTACTTC
CDR3: CASNQAGTGTYEQYF
length: 15
D: TRBD1
size: many
J: TRBJ2-7
V: TRBV12-3/TRBV12-4